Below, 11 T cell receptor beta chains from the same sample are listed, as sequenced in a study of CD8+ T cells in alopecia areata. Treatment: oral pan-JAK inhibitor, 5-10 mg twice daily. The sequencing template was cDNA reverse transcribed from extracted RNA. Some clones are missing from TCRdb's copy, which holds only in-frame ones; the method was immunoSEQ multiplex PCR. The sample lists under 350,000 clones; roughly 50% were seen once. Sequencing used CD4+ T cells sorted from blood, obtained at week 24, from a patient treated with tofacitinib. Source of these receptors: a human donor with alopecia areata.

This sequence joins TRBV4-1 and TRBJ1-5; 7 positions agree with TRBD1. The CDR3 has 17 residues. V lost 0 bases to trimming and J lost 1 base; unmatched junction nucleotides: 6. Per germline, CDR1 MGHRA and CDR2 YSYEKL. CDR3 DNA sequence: TGCGCCAGCAGCCAAGATGGGAAGGGGGCAAGCAATCAGCCCCAGCATTTT. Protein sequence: CASSQDGKGASNQPQHF.

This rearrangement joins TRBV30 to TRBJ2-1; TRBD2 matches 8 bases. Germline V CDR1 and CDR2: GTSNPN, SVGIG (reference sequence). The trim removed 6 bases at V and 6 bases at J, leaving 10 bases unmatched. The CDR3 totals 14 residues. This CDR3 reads CACGRGAGGNEQFF. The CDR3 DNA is TGTGCCTGTGGAAGAGGGGCGGGGGGCAATGAGCAGTTCTTC.

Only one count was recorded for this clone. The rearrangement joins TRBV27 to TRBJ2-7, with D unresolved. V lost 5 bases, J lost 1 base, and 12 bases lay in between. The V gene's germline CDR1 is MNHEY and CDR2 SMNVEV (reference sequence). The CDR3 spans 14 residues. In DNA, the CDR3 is TGTGCCAGCAGTCGCTACAGAGGATCCTACGAGCAGTACTTC. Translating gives CASSRYRGSYEQYF.

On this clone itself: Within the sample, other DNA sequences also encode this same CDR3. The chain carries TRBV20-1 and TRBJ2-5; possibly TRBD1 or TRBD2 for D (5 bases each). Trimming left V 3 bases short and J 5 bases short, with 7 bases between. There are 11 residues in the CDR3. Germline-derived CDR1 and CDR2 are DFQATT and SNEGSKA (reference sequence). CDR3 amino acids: CSARGEETQYF. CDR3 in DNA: TGCAGTGCTAGGGGGGAGGAGACCCAGTACTTC.

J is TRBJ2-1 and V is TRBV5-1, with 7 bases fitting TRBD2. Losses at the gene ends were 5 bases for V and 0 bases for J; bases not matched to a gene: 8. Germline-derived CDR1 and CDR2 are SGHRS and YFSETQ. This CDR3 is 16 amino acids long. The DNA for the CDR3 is TGCGCCAGCAGATCGGAGCGGGGCAGCTCCTACAATGAGCAGTTCTTC. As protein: CASRSERGSSYNEQFF.

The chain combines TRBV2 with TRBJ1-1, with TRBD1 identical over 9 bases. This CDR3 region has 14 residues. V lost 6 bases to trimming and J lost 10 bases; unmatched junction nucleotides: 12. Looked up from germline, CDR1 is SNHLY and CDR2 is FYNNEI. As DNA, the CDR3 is TGTGCCAGCAGCCGGACAGGGGCCATGCCGGTAGCTTTCTTT. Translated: CASSRTGAMPVAFF.

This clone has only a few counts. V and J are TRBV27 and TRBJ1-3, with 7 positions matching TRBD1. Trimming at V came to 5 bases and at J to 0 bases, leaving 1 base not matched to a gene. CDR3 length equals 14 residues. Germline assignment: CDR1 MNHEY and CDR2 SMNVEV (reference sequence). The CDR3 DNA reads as TGTGCCAGCAGTACAGGGGCCTCTGGAAACACCATATATTTT. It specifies CASSTGASGNTIYF.

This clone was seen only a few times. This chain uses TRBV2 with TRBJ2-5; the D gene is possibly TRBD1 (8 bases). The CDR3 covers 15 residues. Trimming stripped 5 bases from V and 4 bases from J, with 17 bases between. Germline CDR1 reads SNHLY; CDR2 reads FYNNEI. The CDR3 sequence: CASSTGRQGAETQYF. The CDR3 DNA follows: TGTGCCAGCAGTACCGGGAGGCAGGGGGCAGAGACCCAGTACTTC.

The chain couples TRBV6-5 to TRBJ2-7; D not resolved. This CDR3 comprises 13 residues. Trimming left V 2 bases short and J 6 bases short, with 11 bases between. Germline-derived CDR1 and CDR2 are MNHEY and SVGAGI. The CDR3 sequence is CASSYKGTGEQYF. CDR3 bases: TGTGCCAGCAGTTACAAGGGTACGGGCGAGCAGTACTTC.

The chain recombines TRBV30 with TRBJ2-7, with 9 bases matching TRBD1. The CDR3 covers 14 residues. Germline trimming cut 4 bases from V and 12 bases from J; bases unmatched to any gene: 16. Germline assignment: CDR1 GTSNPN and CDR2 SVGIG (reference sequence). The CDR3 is CAWTHGGDRVRRYF. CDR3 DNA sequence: TGTGCCTGGACCCATGGGGGGGACAGGGTTCGTCGGTACTTC.

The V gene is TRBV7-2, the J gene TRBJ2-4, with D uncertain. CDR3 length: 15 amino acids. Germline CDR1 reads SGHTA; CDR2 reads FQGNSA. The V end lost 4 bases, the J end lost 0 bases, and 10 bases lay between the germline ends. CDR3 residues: CASSSPQAAKNIQYF. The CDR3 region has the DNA TGTGCCAGCAGCTCCCCGCAAGCAGCCAAAAACATTCAGTACTTC.